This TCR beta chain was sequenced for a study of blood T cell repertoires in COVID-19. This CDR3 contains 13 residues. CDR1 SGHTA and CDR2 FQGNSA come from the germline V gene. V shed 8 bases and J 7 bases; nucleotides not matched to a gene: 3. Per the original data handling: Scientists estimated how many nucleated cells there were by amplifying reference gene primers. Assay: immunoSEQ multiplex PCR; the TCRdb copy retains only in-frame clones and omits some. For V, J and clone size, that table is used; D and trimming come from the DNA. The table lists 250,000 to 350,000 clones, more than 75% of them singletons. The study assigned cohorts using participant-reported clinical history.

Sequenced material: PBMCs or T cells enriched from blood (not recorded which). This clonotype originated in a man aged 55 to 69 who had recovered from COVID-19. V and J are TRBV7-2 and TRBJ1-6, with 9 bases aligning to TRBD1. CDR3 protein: CASSDRGNSPLHF. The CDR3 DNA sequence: TGTGCCAGCTCCGACAGGGGGAATTCACCCCTCCACTTT.